The T cell receptor beta chain described here comes from a study of technical replicates of blood from a handful of donors. Repertoires were generated with immunoSEQ multiplex PCR, while TCRdb's copy carries only in-frame clones and drops some. In the table there are about 71,000 clones, roughly 88% of which are singletons. The ends were cut back, 2 bases at V and 11 bases at J, with 13 bases in the middle. CDR1 is KGHSH and CDR2 is LQKENI in the germline V gene. CDR3 length: 13 residues. V gene TRBV18 combines with J gene TRBJ1-5, with D unclear. Sequenced: PBMCs. This receptor was taken from a human donor in good health. Some clones in this sample may be carry-over from other donors' samples. This CDR3 is CASSPTFFDAQHF. In DNA, the CDR3 is TGTGCCAGCTCACCAACTTTCTTCGATGCCCAGCATTTT.